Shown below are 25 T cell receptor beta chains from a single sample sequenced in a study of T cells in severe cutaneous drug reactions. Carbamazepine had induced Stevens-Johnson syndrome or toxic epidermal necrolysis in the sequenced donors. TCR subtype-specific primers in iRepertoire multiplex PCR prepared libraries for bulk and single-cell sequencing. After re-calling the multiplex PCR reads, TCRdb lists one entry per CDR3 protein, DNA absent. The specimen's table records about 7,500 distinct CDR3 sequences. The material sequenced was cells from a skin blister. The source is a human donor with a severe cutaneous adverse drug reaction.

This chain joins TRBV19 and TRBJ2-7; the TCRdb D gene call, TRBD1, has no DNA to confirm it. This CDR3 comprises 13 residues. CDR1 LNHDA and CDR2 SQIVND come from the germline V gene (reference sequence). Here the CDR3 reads CASSGTGAYEQYF.

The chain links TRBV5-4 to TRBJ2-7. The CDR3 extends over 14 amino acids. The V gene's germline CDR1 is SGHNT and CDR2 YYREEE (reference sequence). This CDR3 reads CASSLMLDTYEQYF.

CDR3: CASSAQGVDTQYF. V is TRBV6-2 or TRBV6-3 and J is TRBJ2-3; TCRdb's D call of TRBD1 is untestable without DNA. Germline lookup yields CDR1 MNHEY and CDR2 SVGEGT. The length of the CDR3 is 13 residues.

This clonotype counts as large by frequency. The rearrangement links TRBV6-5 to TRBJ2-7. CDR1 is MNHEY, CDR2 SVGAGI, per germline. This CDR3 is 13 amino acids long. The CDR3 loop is CASSPRELDEQYF.

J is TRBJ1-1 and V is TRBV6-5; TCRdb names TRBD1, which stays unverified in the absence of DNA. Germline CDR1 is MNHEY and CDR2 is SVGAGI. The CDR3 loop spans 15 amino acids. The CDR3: CASSRQGARGTEAFF.

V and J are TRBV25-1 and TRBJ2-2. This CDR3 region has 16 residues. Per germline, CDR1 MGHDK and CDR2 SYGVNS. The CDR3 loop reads CASSGVFSWNTGELFF.

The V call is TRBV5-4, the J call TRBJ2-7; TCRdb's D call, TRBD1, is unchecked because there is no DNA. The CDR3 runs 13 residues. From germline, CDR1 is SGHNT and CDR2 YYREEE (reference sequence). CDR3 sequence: CASSLVDGREQYF.

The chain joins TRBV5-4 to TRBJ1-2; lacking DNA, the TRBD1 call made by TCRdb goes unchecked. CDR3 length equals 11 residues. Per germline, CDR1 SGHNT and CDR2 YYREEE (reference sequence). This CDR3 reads CASSLGVGYTF.

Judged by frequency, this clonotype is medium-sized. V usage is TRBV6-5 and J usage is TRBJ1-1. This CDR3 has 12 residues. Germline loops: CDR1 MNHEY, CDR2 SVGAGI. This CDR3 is CASTTVGTEAFF.

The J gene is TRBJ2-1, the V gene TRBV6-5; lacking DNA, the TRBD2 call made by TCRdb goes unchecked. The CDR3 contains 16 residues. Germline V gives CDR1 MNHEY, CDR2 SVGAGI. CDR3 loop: CASSGKRASSYNEQFF.

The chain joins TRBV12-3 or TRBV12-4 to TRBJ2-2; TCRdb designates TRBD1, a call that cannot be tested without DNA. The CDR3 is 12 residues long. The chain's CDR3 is CAIPTKGGELFF.

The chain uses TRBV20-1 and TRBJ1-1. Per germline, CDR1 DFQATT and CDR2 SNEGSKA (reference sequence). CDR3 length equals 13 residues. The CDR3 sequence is CSATNRVNTEAFF.

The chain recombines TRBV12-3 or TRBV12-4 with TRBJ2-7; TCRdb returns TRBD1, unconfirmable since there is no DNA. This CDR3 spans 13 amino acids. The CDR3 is CASSLEGGYEQYF.

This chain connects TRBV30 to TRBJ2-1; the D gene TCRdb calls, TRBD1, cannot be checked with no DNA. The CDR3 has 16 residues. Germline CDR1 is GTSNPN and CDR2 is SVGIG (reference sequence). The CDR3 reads CAWTPVTGQGWNEQFF.

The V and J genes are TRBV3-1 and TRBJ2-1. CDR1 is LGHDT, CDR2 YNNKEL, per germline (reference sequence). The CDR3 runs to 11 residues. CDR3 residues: CASSRGNEQFF.

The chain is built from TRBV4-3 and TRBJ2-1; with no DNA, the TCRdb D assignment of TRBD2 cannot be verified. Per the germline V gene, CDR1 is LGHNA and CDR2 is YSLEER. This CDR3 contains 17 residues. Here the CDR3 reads CASSLETSGASNNEQFF.

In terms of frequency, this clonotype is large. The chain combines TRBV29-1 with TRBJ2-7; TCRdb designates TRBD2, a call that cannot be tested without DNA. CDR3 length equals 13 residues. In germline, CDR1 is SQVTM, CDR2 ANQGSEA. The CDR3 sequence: CSVCIAGSYEQYF.

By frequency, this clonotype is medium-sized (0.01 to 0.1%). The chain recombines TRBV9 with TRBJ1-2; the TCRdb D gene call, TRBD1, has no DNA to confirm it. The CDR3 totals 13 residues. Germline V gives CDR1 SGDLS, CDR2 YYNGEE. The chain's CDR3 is CASSKDRGNGYTF.

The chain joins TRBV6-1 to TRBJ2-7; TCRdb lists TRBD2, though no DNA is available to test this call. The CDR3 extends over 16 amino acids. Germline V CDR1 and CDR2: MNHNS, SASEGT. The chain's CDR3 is CASGTSGTQPAYEQYF.

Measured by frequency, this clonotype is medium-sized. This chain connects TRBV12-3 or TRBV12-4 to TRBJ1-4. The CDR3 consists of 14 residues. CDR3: CASSLGFEGEKLFF.

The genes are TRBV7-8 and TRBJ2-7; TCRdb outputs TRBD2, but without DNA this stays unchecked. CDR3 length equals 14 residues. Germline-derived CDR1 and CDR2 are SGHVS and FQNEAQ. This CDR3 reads CASSGLAGEVEQYF. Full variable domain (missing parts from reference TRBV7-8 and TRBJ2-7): GAGVSQSPRYKVAKRGQDVALRCDPISGHVSLFWYQQALGQGPEFLTYFQNEAQLDKSGLPSDRFFAERPEGSVSTLKIQRTQQEDSAVYLCASSGLAGEVEQYFGPGTRLTVT.

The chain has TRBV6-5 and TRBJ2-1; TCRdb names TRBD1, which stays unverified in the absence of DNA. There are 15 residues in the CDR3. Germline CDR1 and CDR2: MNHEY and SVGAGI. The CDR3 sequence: CASTSSGTGFHEQFF.

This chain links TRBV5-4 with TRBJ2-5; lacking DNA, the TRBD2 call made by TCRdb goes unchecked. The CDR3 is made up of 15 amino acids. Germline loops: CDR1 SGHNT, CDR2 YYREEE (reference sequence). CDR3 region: CASSLRTSGQETQYF.

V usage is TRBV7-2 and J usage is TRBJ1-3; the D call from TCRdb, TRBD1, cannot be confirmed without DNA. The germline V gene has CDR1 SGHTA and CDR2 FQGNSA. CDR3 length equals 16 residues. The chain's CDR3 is CASSPLVGGGGNTIYF.

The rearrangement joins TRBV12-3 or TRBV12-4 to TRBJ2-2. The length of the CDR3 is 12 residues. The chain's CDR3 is CASSLGTGELFF.